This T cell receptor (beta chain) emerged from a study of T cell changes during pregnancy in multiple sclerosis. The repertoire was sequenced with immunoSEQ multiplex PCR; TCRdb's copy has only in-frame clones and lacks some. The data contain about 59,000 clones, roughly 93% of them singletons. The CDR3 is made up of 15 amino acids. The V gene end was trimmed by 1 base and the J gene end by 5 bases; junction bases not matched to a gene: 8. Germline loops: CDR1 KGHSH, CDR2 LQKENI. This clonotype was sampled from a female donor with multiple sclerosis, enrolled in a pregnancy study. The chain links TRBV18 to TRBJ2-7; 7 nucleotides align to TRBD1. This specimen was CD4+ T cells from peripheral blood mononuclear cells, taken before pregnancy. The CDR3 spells CASSPRSDRAHEQYF. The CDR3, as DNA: TGTGCCAGCTCACCACGCTCCGACAGGGCCCACGAGCAGTACTTC.